This T cell receptor beta chain originates from a study of prognosis after radiotherapy for stage I lung cancer. From genomic DNA, two-round multiplex PCR was used to amplify TCR beta CDR3. The first PCR round targeted every TRBV and TRBJ gene with specific primers. Via MiXCR, TCRdb re-called the multiplex PCR reads, giving one row per CDR3 protein. Altogether 14,000 or so distinct CDR3 sequences are present, around 35% being singletons, with the ten largest covering about 40%. Study-level results: Following stereotactic body radiation therapy, unique TCR clone counts fell, with a median of 10,088 versus 6,861. Divergent TRBV and TRBJ gene usage has reportedly been observed between patients with and without metastases. The authors did not determine whether the expanded TCR clones were tumor-specific.

This CDR3 is 15 amino acids long. Germline CDR1 SGHAT, CDR2 FQNNGV. V gave up 1 base and J gave up 2 bases, with 10 bases separating them. By sample fraction, this clonotype is medium-sized. Its antigen is unidentified. This TCR came from a donor aged 50 or older with non-small cell lung cancer. The input for sequencing was PBMCs, taken before or after stereotactic body radiation therapy (not recorded which). The chain joins TRBV11-2 to TRBJ2-3; D is perhaps TRBD1 (6 bases). The CDR3 loop is CASSLVQGLTDTQYF. CDR3 DNA: TGTGCCAGCAGCTTAGTGCAGGGGCTCACAGATACGCAGTATTTT. Supplemented by reference TRBV11-2 and TRBJ2-3, the full variable domain reads EAGVAQSPRYKIIEKRQSVAFWCNPISGHATLYWYQQILGQGPKLLIQFQNNGVVDDSQLPKDRFSAERLKGVDSTLKIQPAKLEDSAVYLCASSLVQGLTDTQYFGPGTRLTVL.